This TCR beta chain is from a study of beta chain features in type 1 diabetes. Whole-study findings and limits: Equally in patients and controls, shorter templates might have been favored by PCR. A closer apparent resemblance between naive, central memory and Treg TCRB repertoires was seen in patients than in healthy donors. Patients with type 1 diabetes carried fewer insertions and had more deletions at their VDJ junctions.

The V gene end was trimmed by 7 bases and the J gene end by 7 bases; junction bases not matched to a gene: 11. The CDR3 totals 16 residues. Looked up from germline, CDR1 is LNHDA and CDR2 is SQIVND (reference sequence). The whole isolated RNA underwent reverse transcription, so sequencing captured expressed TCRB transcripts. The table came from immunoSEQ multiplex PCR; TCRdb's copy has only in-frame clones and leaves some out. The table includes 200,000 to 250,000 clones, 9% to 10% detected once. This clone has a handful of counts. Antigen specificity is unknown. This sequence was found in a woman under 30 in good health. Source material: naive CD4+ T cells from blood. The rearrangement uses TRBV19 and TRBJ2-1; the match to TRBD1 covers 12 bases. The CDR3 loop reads CASTSPGTGGRNEQFF. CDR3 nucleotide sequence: TGTGCCAGTACCTCACCTGGGACAGGGGGCCGGAATGAGCAGTTCTTC.